The TCR beta chain described here comes from a study of regulatory T cells in long-lasting Graves disease. General study points: Repertoires from persistent disease leaned toward TRBV28, TRBJ1-2 and TRBJ2-5.

V lost 8 bases to trimming and J lost 3 bases; unmatched junction nucleotides: 6. This CDR3 region has 14 residues. Per germline, CDR1 LNHDA and CDR2 SQIVND (reference sequence). Both iRepertoire HTBI primers and Arm-PCR of CDR3 regions were used to build the TCR beta libraries. TCRdb recomputed calls from the multiplex PCR reads with MiXCR, one row per CDR3 protein. The sample lists hundreds of thousands of distinct CDR3 sequences, 18% occurring once. At least ten counts were recorded for this clonotype. The antigen is unknown. Time point described: newly diagnosed GD, antithyroid drugs for less than 3 months. Generation of the TCR library employed RNA extracted from PBMCs.

V and J are TRBV19 and TRBJ2-7, with 11 positions matching TRBD1. Sequenced here: peripheral blood mononuclear cells (PBMCs), sampled at new diagnosis, from a patient treated with antithyroid drugs. This clonotype was sampled from a female donor with Graves disease. The CDR3 DNA sequence: TGTGCCAGTGCCACCGGGACAGGGGGCTACGAGCAGTACTTC. Residues: CASATGTGGYEQYF.